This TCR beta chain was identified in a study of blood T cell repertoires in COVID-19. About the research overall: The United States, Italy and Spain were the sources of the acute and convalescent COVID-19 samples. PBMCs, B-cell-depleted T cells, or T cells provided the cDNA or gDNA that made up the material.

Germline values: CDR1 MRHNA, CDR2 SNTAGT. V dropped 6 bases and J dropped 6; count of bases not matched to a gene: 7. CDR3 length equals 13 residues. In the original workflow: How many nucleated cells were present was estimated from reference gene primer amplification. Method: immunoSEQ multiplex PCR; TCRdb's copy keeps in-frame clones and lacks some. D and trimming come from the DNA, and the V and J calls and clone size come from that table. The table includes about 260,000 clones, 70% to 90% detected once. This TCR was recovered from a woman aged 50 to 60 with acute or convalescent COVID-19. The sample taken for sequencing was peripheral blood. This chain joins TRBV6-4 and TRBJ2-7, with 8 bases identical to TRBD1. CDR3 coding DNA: TGTGCCAGCAGCCACAACACAGGGGGCGAGCAGTACTTC. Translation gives CASSHNTGGEQYF.